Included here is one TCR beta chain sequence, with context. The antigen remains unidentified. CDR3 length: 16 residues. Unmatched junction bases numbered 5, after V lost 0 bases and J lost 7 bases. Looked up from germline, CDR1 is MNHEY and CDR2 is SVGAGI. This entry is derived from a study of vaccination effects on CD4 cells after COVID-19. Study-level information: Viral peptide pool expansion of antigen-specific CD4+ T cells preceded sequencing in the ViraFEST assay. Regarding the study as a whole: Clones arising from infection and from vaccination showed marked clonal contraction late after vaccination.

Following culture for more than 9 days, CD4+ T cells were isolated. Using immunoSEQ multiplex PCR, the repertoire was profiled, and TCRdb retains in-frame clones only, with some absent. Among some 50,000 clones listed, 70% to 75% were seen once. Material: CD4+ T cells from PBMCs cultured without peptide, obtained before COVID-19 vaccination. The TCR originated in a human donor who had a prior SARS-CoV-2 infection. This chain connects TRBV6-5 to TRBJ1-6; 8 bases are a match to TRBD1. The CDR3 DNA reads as TGTGCCAGCAGTTACTCCACAGGGGGTTTGAATTCACCCCTCCACTTT. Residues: CASSYSTGGLNSPLHF.